One and the same sample provided the 16 T cell receptor beta chains below, sequenced in a study of shared T cell receptors in the human thymus. Produced via immunoSEQ multiplex PCR; TCRdb's table is partial and in-frame only. The table records hundreds of thousands of clones, approximately 89% of them present only once. These same records also appear under a second study, on human thymus T cells.

The specimen sequenced was thymocytes. These TCRs come from a boy younger than two with a congenital heart defect.

This clone was detected only a few times. The genes are TRBV7-2 and TRBJ2-6; D ambiguous. Germline V CDR1 and CDR2: SGHTA, FQGNSA. V shed 3 bases and J shed 0 bases, with 3 bases lying between them. The CDR3 contains 14 residues. The DNA of the CDR3 is TGTGCCAGCAGCTTCAACTCTGGGGCCAACGTCCTGACTTTC. Translated, it gives CASSFNSGANVLTF.

This clone appeared a single time. The rearrangement links TRBV2 to TRBJ1-1, with 8 bases identical to TRBD1. Germline loops: CDR1 SNHLY, CDR2 FYNNEI. V lost 6 bases, J lost 10 bases, and 10 bases stayed unmatched. This CDR3 is 13 amino acids long. This CDR3 is CASSPRDRSGAFF. The CDR3 nucleotides read TGTGCCAGCAGCCCCCGGGACAGGTCCGGAGCTTTCTTT.

V and J are TRBV9 and TRBJ2-1; tentative D call: TRBD1 (5 bases). Trimming pared 0 bases from V and 8 bases from J, leaving 12 bases between. In germline, CDR1 is SGDLS, CDR2 YYNGEE. The CDR3 runs 14 residues. This CDR3 is CASSVARAQDEQFF. In DNA form, the CDR3 reads TGTGCCAGCAGCGTAGCCAGGGCCCAAGATGAGCAGTTCTTC.

The chain is built from TRBV11-1 and TRBJ1-3; D is undetermined. V dropped 2 bases and J dropped 4 bases, with 9 bases sitting between them. Germline V gene sequence: CDR1 SGHAT, CDR2 FQDESV (reference sequence). The CDR3 is 14 residues long. CDR3 residues: CASSLKTDGNTIYF. CDR3 coding DNA: TGTGCCAGCAGCTTAAAAACAGACGGAAACACCATATATTTT.

The chain carries TRBV19 and TRBJ1-5, with D perhaps matching TRBD1 (6 bases). This CDR3 has 17 residues. Between the trimmed V and J ends, which lost 5 bases and 1 base, there was a span of 18 bases. In germline, CDR1 is LNHDA, CDR2 SQIVND (reference sequence). Here the CDR3 DNA reads TGTGCCAGTAGTTTAGTTTCCAGGGGTTTGAGCAATCAGCCCCAGCATTTT. This translates into CASSLVSRGLSNQPQHF. Complete variable domain (other parts from reference TRBV19 and TRBJ1-5): DGGITQSPKYLFRKEGQNVTLSCEQNLNHDAMYWYRQDPGQGLRLIYYSQIVNDFQKGDIAEGYSVSREKKESFPLTVTSAQKNPTAFYLCASSLVSRGLSNQPQHFGDGTRLSIL.

Concerning this clone itself: One end of the junction does not line up with germline, which may come from a read error. The gene calls are TRBV4-1 and TRBJ1-2; TRBD1 is a possible D gene (6 bases). CDR1 is MGHRA, CDR2 YSYEKL, per germline. This CDR3 contains 15 residues. CDR3 residues: CASSQVNRANSGYTF. Written as DNA, the CDR3 is TGCGCCAGCAGCCAAGTTAACAGGGCTAACTCTGGCTACACCTTC.

V is TRBV28 and J is TRBJ1-2, with D possibly TRBD1 on 6 matching bases. The V and J ends lost 8 bases and 7 bases respectively, with 11 bases between them. Germline CDR1 is MDHEN and CDR2 is SYDVKM. The CDR3 covers 11 residues. The CDR3 spells CASEGEGGYTF. The CDR3 DNA reads TGTGCCAGCGAGGGGGAGGGTGGCTACACCTTC.

This clone was found a few times. V gene TRBV18 combines with J gene TRBJ1-3, with D tentatively TRBD1 (5 bases). From germline, CDR1 is KGHSH and CDR2 LQKENI. The CDR3 runs 18 residues. The germline V and J ends were trimmed by 6 bases and 1 base, with 22 bases remaining between them. CDR3 in DNA: TGTGCCAGCTCCGAACCACGACCGGACACCGGATCTGGAAACACCATATATTTT. Its translation is CASSEPRPDTGSGNTIYF. Full variable domain (rest looked up from reference TRBV18 and TRBJ1-3): NAGVMQNPRHLVRRRGQEARLRCSPMKGHSHVYWYRQLPEEGLKFMVYLQKENIIDESGMPKERFSAEFPKEGPSILRIQQVVRGDSAAYFCASSEPRPDTGSGNTIYFGEGSWLTVV.

This clone was detected once. The chain uses TRBV18 and TRBJ1-2; weak D call: TRBD1 (5 bases). This CDR3 has 18 residues. V was pared by 0 bases and J by 4 bases, with 21 bases between. The germline CDR1 and CDR2 sequences are KGHSH and LQKENI. CDR3 in amino acids: CASSPPRQPTQYPYGYTF. The CDR3, as DNA: TGTGCCAGCTCACCACCTAGACAGCCCACTCAATACCCCTATGGCTACACCTTC.

This clone was detected only once. The CDR3 coding sequence is TGTGCCAGCTCATCTCGTGACACTGAAGCTTTCTTT. Its protein product is CASSSRDTEAFF. The chain has TRBV18 and TRBJ1-1; no definite D call. Trimming took off 5 bases at V and 3 bases at J, with 7 bases between the two ends. Germline values: CDR1 KGHSH, CDR2 LQKENI. This CDR3 has 12 amino acids.

V gene TRBV5-4 combines with J gene TRBJ2-7; 7 bases line up with TRBD1. Germline values: CDR1 SGHNT, CDR2 YYREEE (reference sequence). The CDR3 is 13 amino acids. V was pared by 0 bases and J by 5 bases, with 2 bases of the junction left unmatched. CDR3 coding DNA: TGTGCCAGCAGCTTGGGACAGGGCAACGAGCAGTACTTC. This codes for CASSLGQGNEQYF. Combining the CDR3 with reference TRBV5-4 and TRBJ2-7 gives the whole variable domain ETGVTQSPTHLIKTRGQQVTLRCSSQSGHNTVSWYQQALGQGPQFIFQYYREEENGRGNFPPRFSGLQFPNYSSELNVNALELDDSALYLCASSLGQGNEQYFGPGTRLTVT.

This clone was observed once. CDR3 sequence (DNA): TGTGCCAGCAGCCAAGATCAATATGAGAACGGGCAAGAGACCCAGTACTTC. As protein: CASSQDQYENGQETQYF. The chain recombines TRBV4-2 with TRBJ2-5; D is unclear. Germline lookup yields CDR1 LGHNA and CDR2 YNFKEQ. The CDR3 loop spans 17 amino acids. V was trimmed by 0 bases and J by 2 bases, leaving 16 bases between them.

This clone is a singleton in its sample. The chain combines TRBV6-4 with TRBJ1-1, with TRBD1 matching over 7 bases. The J segment lost 1 base and the V segment lost 6 bases, leaving 17 bases of the junction unmatched. Germline values: CDR1 MRHNA, CDR2 SNTAGT. This CDR3 comprises 18 residues. CDR3 DNA: TGTGCCAGCAGGACCCCCGGGACAGAGGGGGGCTGGAACACTGAAGCTTTCTTT. Its protein product is CASRTPGTEGGWNTEAFF.

The chain carries TRBV14 and TRBJ2-3; no firm D call. Deletions cut 3 bases from V and 4 bases from J, with 14 bases between. The CDR3 sequence is 15 residues long. Germline CDR1 is SGHDN and CDR2 is FVKESK. For the CDR3, the DNA is TGTGCCAGCAGCCACCACTTAGAGTACGCAGATACGCAGTATTTT. This encodes CASSHHLEYADTQYF. Drawing the rest from reference TRBV14 and TRBJ2-3, the complete variable domain is EAGVTQFPSHSVIEKGQTVTLRCDPISGHDNLYWYRRVMGKEIKFLLHFVKESKQDESGMPNNRFLAERTGGTYSTLKVQPAELEDSGVYFCASSHHLEYADTQYFGPGTRLTVL.

The rearrangement links TRBV19 to TRBJ2-3; the match to TRBD1 covers 9 bases. Trimming removed 4 bases from V and 2 bases from J; junction bases left unmatched: 4. The germline V gene encodes CDR1 LNHDA and CDR2 SQIVND (reference sequence). This CDR3 is 15 amino acids long. CDR3 nucleotides: TGTGCCAGTAGTACCCGGGACAGGGTCACAGATACGCAGTATTTT. Protein: CASSTRDRVTDTQYF.

The chain recombines TRBV9 with TRBJ1-2; TRBD1 matches 8 bases. CDR1 SGDLS and CDR2 YYNGEE come from the germline V gene. V gave up 3 bases and J gave up 3 bases; unmatched junction bases: 7. The CDR3 extends over 15 amino acids. CDR3 amino acids: CASSEAQTGDYGYTF. The CDR3 DNA sequence: TGTGCCAGCAGCGAAGCACAGACAGGGGACTATGGCTACACCTTC.